This note documents a single T cell receptor beta chain sequence. Libraries were prepared by immunoSEQ multiplex PCR; TCRdb keeps only in-frame clonotypes and omits some of them. The sample contains tens of thousands of clones, about nine tenths of which appear only once. This sample was included in a study of T cell changes during pregnancy in multiple sclerosis. Germline assignment: CDR1 SGHRS and CDR2 YFSETQ. Trimming at V came to 3 bases and at J to 5 bases, leaving 15 bases not matched to a gene. This CDR3 is 17 amino acids long. This clonotype originated in a female donor with multiple sclerosis, enrolled in a pregnancy study. The rearrangement uses TRBV5-1 and TRBJ2-3, with 7 positions matching TRBD1. This material consisted of peripheral blood, taken in the third trimester of pregnancy. As DNA, the CDR3 is TGCGCCAGCAGCTCACGAAATCTACAGGGGATGGGAGATACGCAGTATTTT. Translation gives CASSSRNLQGMGDTQYF.